This note documents a single TCR beta chain sequence. The data originate from a study of T cell changes during pregnancy in multiple sclerosis. Generated by immunoSEQ multiplex PCR, the TCRdb table keeps only in-frame clones and is missing some. The data hold tens of thousands of clones, with around 96% observed a single time. V lost 0 bases to trimming and J lost 5 bases, with 14 bases between them. CDR3 length equals 16 residues. Germline V gene sequence: CDR1 LGHNA, CDR2 YSLEER. This rearrangement joins TRBV4-3 to TRBJ2-1; TRBD2 is a possible D gene (5 bases). The TCR sequence derives from a female donor with multiple sclerosis, enrolled in a pregnancy study. The sample in question was CD8+ T cells from peripheral blood mononuclear cells, obtained after pregnancy. The CDR3 protein is CASSQDRLGDNNEQFF. The CDR3 DNA reads TGCGCCAGCAGCCAAGATCGGCTGGGAGATAACAATGAGCAGTTCTTC.